The source of this TCR beta chain is a study of CD8 T cells in Susac syndrome. The multiple sclerosis control group was made up of treatment-naive patients with stable or active relapsing-remitting disease. The length of the CDR3 is 15 residues. Trimming took 4 bases from V and 1 from J, leaving 13 bases between them. Germline CDR1 is LNHDA and CDR2 is SQIVND (reference sequence). RNA in amounts of about 0.5 to 1 ug was reverse transcribed with random hexamers. TCRdb re-called the immunoSEQ multiplex PCR reads with MiXCR, one entry per CDR3 protein. Counted here are about 170,000 distinct CDR3 sequences, approximately 93% occurring once; the ten biggest clones make up approximately 0.094%.

This clonotype was obtained from a human donor with multiple sclerosis. The sample was CD4+ T cells from PBMCs. The J gene is TRBJ1-1, the V gene TRBV19, with D tentatively TRBD1 (5 bases). The CDR3 DNA is TGTGCCAGTAGTACACAGGAGGCGGGGAACACTGAAGCTTTCTTT. This gives the protein CASSTQEAGNTEAFF.